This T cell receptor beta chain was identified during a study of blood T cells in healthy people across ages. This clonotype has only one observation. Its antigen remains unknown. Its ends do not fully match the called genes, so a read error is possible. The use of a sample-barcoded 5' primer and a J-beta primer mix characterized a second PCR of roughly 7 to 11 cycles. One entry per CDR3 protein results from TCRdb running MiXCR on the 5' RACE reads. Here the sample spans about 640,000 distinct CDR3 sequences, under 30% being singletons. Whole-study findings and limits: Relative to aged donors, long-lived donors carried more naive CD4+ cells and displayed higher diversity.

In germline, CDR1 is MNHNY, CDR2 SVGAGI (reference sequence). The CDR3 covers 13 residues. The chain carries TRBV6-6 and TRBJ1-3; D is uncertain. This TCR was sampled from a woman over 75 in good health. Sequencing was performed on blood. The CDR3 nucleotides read TGTGCCGGCAGTTCGGGCCTCGGAAACACCATATATTTT. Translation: CAGSSGLGNTIYF.